These 8 T cell receptor beta chains originate from one sample sequenced in a study of tumor-infiltrating lymphocytes in primary liver carcinoma. Using a constant-region primer together with ProtoScript II reverse transcriptase, TCR beta cDNA was made from roughly 540 ng of total RNA. Employing slightly modified ARM-PCR, three nested multiplex PCR rounds were run, and these gave rise to the TCR beta libraries. The first two PCR rounds, roughly 11 cycles each, used TRBV1-TRBV30 forward primers and a C-beta reverse primer. TCRdb used MiXCR to reprocess the multiplex PCR reads, holding one entry per CDR3 protein. The table lists tens of thousands of distinct CDR3 sequences, around 70% of them singletons. Unsorted bulk tissue of roughly 20-31 mg yielded co-extracted RNA and DNA. Sequenced: liver tumor tissue from sampling region 1. The sample's subset: tumor region T1, superior pole. The receptors derive from a man in his forties with primary liver carcinoma and hepatitis B virus infection.

A note on this clonotype: A read error is possible here, since a much larger clone lies one base away. The gene calls are TRBV2 and TRBJ2-3, with D possibly matching TRBD1 (6 bases). This CDR3 is 15 amino acids long. CDR1 is SNHLY and CDR2 is FYNNEI in the germline V gene. V gave up 3 bases and J gave up 2 bases, with 12 bases separating them. The chain's CDR3 is CASSDGTLSTDTQYF. DNA of the CDR3: TGTGCCAGCAGTGACGGGACACTTTCCACAGATACGCAGTATTTT.

On this clonotype: The junction departs from germline at one end; a sequencing error may be responsible. The chain has TRBV29-1 and TRBJ2-5; 7 nucleotides line up with TRBD2. This CDR3 contains 13 residues. Germline V CDR1 and CDR2: SQVTM, ANQGSEA. The CDR3 DNA sequence: TGCAGCAATGGTGGGAGGGCCGCTGAGACCCGGTACTTC. Translation: CSNGGRAAETRYF.

V usage is TRBV12-3 or TRBV12-4 and J usage is TRBJ2-2, with no clear D. The V end was cut by 7 bases, the J end by 10 bases, with 16 bases between. CDR3 length: 13 amino acids. Written as DNA, the CDR3 is TGTGCCAGCAATAAATTCAACGCTGAGGAGCTGTTTTTT. Translation: CASNKFNAEELFF.

Ten or more counts support this clonotype. The gene calls are TRBV19 and TRBJ1-5; unclear D gene. Per germline, CDR1 LNHDA and CDR2 SQIVND (reference sequence). The V gene lost 1 base and the J gene lost 3 bases, with 10 bases spanning the gap. CDR3 length: 15 amino acids. DNA of the CDR3: TGTGCCAGTAGTATAGCTGGGTCTCTCAATCAGCCCCAGCATTTT. This encodes CASSIAGSLNQPQHF.

The chain is built from TRBV6-6 and TRBJ2-7; 11 bases map to TRBD2. The V and J ends lost 2 bases and 3 bases, in that order; junction bases with no gene match: 15. The CDR3 has 19 residues. Germline-derived CDR1 and CDR2 are MNHNY and SVGAGI (reference sequence). The CDR3 nucleotides read TGTGCCAGCAGTTACGCGATCGGGCTAGCGGGAGGTATCAGCTACGAGCAGTACTTC. Its protein is CASSYAIGLAGGISYEQYF.

On this clonotype itself: A read error may explain this, as a much larger clone is one base away. The chain couples TRBV28 to TRBJ2-3; D perhaps matches TRBD2 (5 bases). This CDR3 is 14 amino acids long. Trimming pared 3 bases from V and 7 bases from J, leaving 14 bases between. From germline, CDR1 is MDHEN and CDR2 SYDVKM. The CDR3 coding sequence is TGTGCCAGCAGTTTTCAGCGGCGCGGGTATACGCAGTATTTT. The encoded protein is CASSFQRRGYTQYF.

With regard to this clonotype: A single base separates this from a much larger clone, so it may be a read error. This chain joins TRBV25-1 and TRBJ2-1; 9 bases are a match to TRBD2. The germline gives CDR1 MGHDK, CDR2 SYGVNS. This CDR3 has 15 amino acids. The CDR3 here is CASSELDSGSNEQVF. For the CDR3, the DNA is TGTGCCAGCAGTGAATTGGATAGCGGGAGTAATGAGCAGGTCTTC. Supplemented by reference TRBV25-1 and TRBJ2-1, the full variable domain reads EADIYQTPRYLVIGTGKKITLECSQTMGHDKMYWYQQDPGMELHLIHYSYGVNSTEKGDLSSESTVSRIRTEHFPLTLESARPSHTSQYLCASSELDSGSNEQVFGPGTRLTVL.

V usage is TRBV6-6 and J usage is TRBJ2-7, with TRBD2 as a possible D gene (6 bases). The V end lost 5 bases, the J end lost 4 bases, and 12 bases lay between the germline ends. Germline CDR1 MNHNY, CDR2 SVGAGI (reference sequence). The CDR3 has 13 amino acids. CDR3 DNA sequence: TGTGCCAGCAGTCTCCGTGGGGGGTACGAGCAGTACTTC. Translated, it gives CASSLRGGYEQYF.